The T cell receptor beta chain under discussion was sequenced for a study of blood T cells in healthy people across ages. Study-level points and caveats: Fewer expanded clones and more diversity marked long-lived versus aged donors.

It was with a sample-barcoded 5' primer and a J-beta primer mix that a second PCR of roughly 7 to 12 cycles was run. A single record per CDR3 protein comes from TCRdb applying MiXCR to the 5' RACE reads. The sample includes hundreds of thousands of distinct CDR3 sequences, around half of them seen just once. A word on this clonotype: What it binds is not known.

Sequencing was carried out using blood. The receptor's source is an older man in good health.

The CDR3 region has the DNA TGTGCCAGCAGCTACGTTGTAGGGACAGGGCCCTACGAGCAGTACTTC. It encodes CASSYVVGTGPYEQYF. The rearrangement joins TRBV7-2 to TRBJ2-7, with 9 bases identical to TRBD1. Germline CDR1 and CDR2: SGHTA and FQGNSA. CDR3 length: 16 amino acids. The V gene end was trimmed by 4 bases and the J gene end by 2 bases; junction bases not matched to a gene: 9. The full variable domain, rest sourced from reference TRBV7-2 and TRBJ2-7, is GAGVSQSPSNKVTEKGKDVELRCDPISGHTALYWYRQSLGQGLEFLIYFQGNSAPDKSGLPSDRFSAERTGGSVSTLTIQRTQQEDSAVYLCASSYVVGTGPYEQYFGPGTRLTVT.